This TCR beta chain originates from a study of blood T cell repertoires in COVID-19. The wider study: Sites across the United States, Italy and Spain contributed samples from acute and convalescent COVID-19.

The germline V gene has CDR1 MDHEN and CDR2 SYDVKM. J lost 4 bases, V lost 7 bases, and 9 bases had no gene match. This CDR3 spans 15 amino acids. The repertoire was sequenced with immunoSEQ multiplex PCR; TCRdb's copy has only in-frame clones and lacks some. The repertoire holds about 310,000 clones, roughly 89% seen once, with 3.5% to 4.5% in the top ten. V gene TRBV28 combines with J gene TRBJ2-3; 9 nucleotides match TRBD2. Sequencing was carried out using PBMCs or T cells enriched from blood (not recorded which). This sequence was found in a woman younger than 35 with acute COVID-19. The CDR3 nucleotides read TGTGCCAGCAACCTCCTAGCGGGGTTCGCAGATACGCAGTATTTT. Protein: CASNLLAGFADTQYF. The full variable domain, completed using reference TRBV28 and TRBJ2-3, is DVKVTQSSRYLVKRTGEKVFLECVQDMDHENMFWYRQDPGLGLRLIYFSYDVKMKEKGDIPEGYSVSREKKERFSLILESASTNQTSMYLCASNLLAGFADTQYFGPGTRLTVL.